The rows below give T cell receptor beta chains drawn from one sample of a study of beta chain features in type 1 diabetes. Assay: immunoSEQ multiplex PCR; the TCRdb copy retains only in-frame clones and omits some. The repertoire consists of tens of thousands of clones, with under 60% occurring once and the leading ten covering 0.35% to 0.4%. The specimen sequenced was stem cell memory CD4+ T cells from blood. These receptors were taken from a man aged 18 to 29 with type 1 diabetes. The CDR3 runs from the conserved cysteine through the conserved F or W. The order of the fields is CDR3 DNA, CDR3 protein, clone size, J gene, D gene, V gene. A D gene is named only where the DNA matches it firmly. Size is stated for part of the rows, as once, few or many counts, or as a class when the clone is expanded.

cdr3_nt: TGTGCCAGCAGCTTAGGGTCCGGGATGAACACCGGGGAGCTGTTTTTT; cdr3_aa: CASSLGSGMNTGELFF; clone_size: few; j_call: TRBJ2-2; d_call: NA; v_call: TRBV7-9
cdr3_nt: TGTGCCAGCACCGGAGAAGTCGGGGGAGGTGGCTACACCTTC; cdr3_aa: CASTGEVGGGGYTF; clone_size: NA; j_call: TRBJ1-2; d_call: NA; v_call: TRBV7-2
cdr3_nt: TGTGCCAGCAGCTACCGGGACTCAGGTCAGCCCCAGCATTTT; cdr3_aa: CASSYRDSGQPQHF; clone_size: few; j_call: TRBJ1-5; d_call: NA; v_call: TRBV7-9
cdr3_nt: TGCAGCGTTGAGACTAGCGTCGACAATGAGCAGTTCTTC; cdr3_aa: CSVETSVDNEQFF; clone_size: NA; j_call: TRBJ2-1; d_call: TRBD2; v_call: TRBV29-1
cdr3_nt: TGTGCCAGCAGCCGAGATGGCGGGACGGTCTACGAGCAGTACTTC; cdr3_aa: CASSRDGGTVYEQYF; clone_size: NA; j_call: TRBJ2-7; d_call: NA; v_call: TRBV7-8
cdr3_nt: TGTGCCAGCAGCCACCGGACTAGCGGAGGTGTTGAGCAGTTCTTC; cdr3_aa: CASSHRTSGGVEQFF; clone_size: NA; j_call: TRBJ2-1; d_call: TRBD2; v_call: TRBV5-6
cdr3_nt: TGTGCCAGCAGTCGAACAGGGCTCTTAAATGAAAAACTGTTTTTT; cdr3_aa: CASSRTGLLNEKLFF; clone_size: NA; j_call: TRBJ1-4; d_call: NA; v_call: TRBV6-5
cdr3_nt: TGTGCCAGCAGCCAAGGGTCTAGCGGGGGCACAGATACGCAGTATTTT; cdr3_aa: CASSQGSSGGTDTQYF; clone_size: NA; j_call: TRBJ2-3; d_call: TRBD2; v_call: TRBV4-2
cdr3_nt: TGCGCCAGCAGCTTCCTTACGAACACCGGGGAGCTGTTTTTT; cdr3_aa: CASSFLTNTGELFF; clone_size: NA; j_call: TRBJ2-2; d_call: NA; v_call: TRBV5-1
cdr3_nt: TGTGCCAGCAGCTTAGGGAGCGGGAGTTATATCTACGAGCAGTACTTC; cdr3_aa: CASSLGSGSYIYEQYF; clone_size: NA; j_call: TRBJ2-7; d_call: TRBD2; v_call: TRBV7-2
cdr3_nt: TGTGCTTCAGGGGGCTCCTACAATGAGCAGTTCTTC; cdr3_aa: CASGGSYNEQFF; clone_size: NA; j_call: TRBJ2-1; d_call: TRBD1; v_call: TRBV19
cdr3_nt: TGTGCCAGCAGGACTAGCGGGAGCACAGATACGCAGTATTTT; cdr3_aa: CASRTSGSTDTQYF; clone_size: few; j_call: TRBJ2-3; d_call: TRBD2; v_call: TRBV7-2
cdr3_nt: TGCGCCAGCAGTCAGGGCGGACAGCTCCAAGAGACCCAGTACTTC; cdr3_aa: CASSQGGQLQETQYF; clone_size: few; j_call: TRBJ2-5; d_call: NA; v_call: TRBV23-1
cdr3_nt: TGTGCCATCAGTCCGGGAGCTACAGATACGCAGTATTTT; cdr3_aa: CAISPGATDTQYF; clone_size: medium-sized; j_call: TRBJ2-3; d_call: NA; v_call: TRBV10-3
cdr3_nt: TGTGCCAGCTCCCAAGGACAGGGGGCTGGAAACACCATATATTTT; cdr3_aa: CASSQGQGAGNTIYF; clone_size: NA; j_call: TRBJ1-3; d_call: TRBD1; v_call: TRBV18
cdr3_nt: TGTGCCACCCGTAAACAGGGAACCTCCTACGAGCAGTACTTC; cdr3_aa: CATRKQGTSYEQYF; clone_size: once; j_call: TRBJ2-7; d_call: NA; v_call: TRBV13
cdr3_nt: TGTGCCAGCAGCCCTCTCGGAGCGCAGAGCTACGAGCAGTACTTC; cdr3_aa: CASSPLGAQSYEQYF; clone_size: few; j_call: TRBJ2-7; d_call: NA; v_call: TRBV7-2
cdr3_nt: TGCGCCAGCAGCCAAGATCAGGGACAGGGCCCCTACGAGCAGTACTTC; cdr3_aa: CASSQDQGQGPYEQYF; clone_size: NA; j_call: TRBJ2-7; d_call: TRBD1; v_call: TRBV4-3
cdr3_nt: TGTGCCAGCAGCACCAGGGGGCCGAGGAGTAGATGGGATGGGGATCAGCCCCAGCATTTT; cdr3_aa: CASSTRGPRSRWDGDQPQHF; clone_size: once; j_call: TRBJ1-5; d_call: TRBD1; v_call: TRBV27
cdr3_nt: TGTGCCAGCAGCTTGGGCGGGGGGGCCGAGGAGACCCAGTACTTC; cdr3_aa: CASSLGGGAEETQYF; clone_size: NA; j_call: TRBJ2-5; d_call: TRBD2; v_call: TRBV5-4
cdr3_nt: TGTGCCAGCACCGGACAGGGAGGGTACACTGAAGCTTTCTTT; cdr3_aa: CASTGQGGYTEAFF; clone_size: NA; j_call: TRBJ1-1; d_call: TRBD1; v_call: TRBV2
cdr3_nt: TGTGCCAGCTCACCGGGTATTCTAGCGACTACCTACGAGCAGTACTTC; cdr3_aa: CASSPGILATTYEQYF; clone_size: few; j_call: TRBJ2-7; d_call: NA; v_call: TRBV18
cdr3_nt: TGTGCCAGCTCACCCCCTTGGGGGGGCACCGGGGAGCTGTTTTTT; cdr3_aa: CASSPPWGGTGELFF; clone_size: NA; j_call: TRBJ2-2; d_call: TRBD2; v_call: TRBV18
cdr3_nt: TGTGCCAGCAGTTTATACAGGGAAACTGAAGCTTTCTTT; cdr3_aa: CASSLYRETEAFF; clone_size: NA; j_call: TRBJ1-1; d_call: NA; v_call: TRBV27
cdr3_nt: TGTGCCAGCAGTTACGATGGGACTAGCTCCTACGAGCAGTACTTC; cdr3_aa: CASSYDGTSSYEQYF; clone_size: NA; j_call: TRBJ2-7; d_call: TRBD2; v_call: TRBV6-5
cdr3_nt: TGCAGCGCTAAACAGGGCTCGCGCTCTGGAAACACCATATATTTT; cdr3_aa: CSAKQGSRSGNTIYF; clone_size: NA; j_call: TRBJ1-3; d_call: NA; v_call: TRBV29-1
cdr3_nt: TGCGCCAGCAGTGAGCCTAGCGGGATCATCAGGAATGAGCAGTTCTTC; cdr3_aa: CASSEPSGIIRNEQFF; clone_size: few; j_call: TRBJ2-1; d_call: TRBD2; v_call: TRBV10-2
cdr3_nt: TGTGCCTGGAGTGTACTAGCGGGGGGTGTGGCCCAGTACTTC; cdr3_aa: CAWSVLAGGVAQYF; clone_size: few; j_call: TRBJ2-5; d_call: TRBD2; v_call: TRBV30
cdr3_nt: TGTGCCAGCAGCTCGCCGGGACAGGGGGCCCACGAGCAGTACTTC; cdr3_aa: CASSSPGQGAHEQYF; clone_size: NA; j_call: TRBJ2-7; d_call: TRBD1; v_call: TRBV7-2
cdr3_nt: TGTGCCAGCAGTTTGGGTGGAGCGATCCACGAGCAGTACTTC; cdr3_aa: CASSLGGAIHEQYF; clone_size: few; j_call: TRBJ2-7; d_call: NA; v_call: TRBV28
cdr3_nt: TGTGCCAGCAGTTACTCGACTGGACAGAGCAATCAGCCCCAGCATTTT; cdr3_aa: CASSYSTGQSNQPQHF; clone_size: NA; j_call: TRBJ1-5; d_call: NA; v_call: TRBV6-6
cdr3_nt: TGTGCCAGCAGTGAAGAGGATGGGCCTCAGTTCTTC; cdr3_aa: CASSEEDGPQFF; clone_size: once; j_call: TRBJ2-1; d_call: NA; v_call: TRBV2
cdr3_nt: TGTGCCAGCTCCGACGCCGGGGATTCACCCCTCCACTTT; cdr3_aa: CASSDAGDSPLHF; clone_size: few; j_call: TRBJ1-6; d_call: NA; v_call: TRBV18
cdr3_nt: TGTGCCAGCAGTCCTAACGGGCGGGGAGGGGGGGAGCAGTACTTC; cdr3_aa: CASSPNGRGGGEQYF; clone_size: NA; j_call: TRBJ2-7; d_call: NA; v_call: TRBV28
cdr3_nt: TGTGCCAGCACCTCACAGGGGCCCAATCAGCCCCAGCATTTT; cdr3_aa: CASTSQGPNQPQHF; clone_size: NA; j_call: TRBJ1-5; d_call: TRBD1; v_call: TRBV2
cdr3_nt: TGTGCCAGCAGCGAGACAGGGACAGTCGAGCAGTACTTC; cdr3_aa: CASSETGTVEQYF; clone_size: few; j_call: TRBJ2-7; d_call: TRBD1; v_call: TRBV5-4
cdr3_nt: TGCGCCAGCAGCCGGGACAGGCTATATGGCTACACCTTC; cdr3_aa: CASSRDRLYGYTF; clone_size: few; j_call: TRBJ1-2; d_call: TRBD1; v_call: TRBV4-3
cdr3_nt: TGTGCCAGTAGTAGCGACCAGGGTCTTCCTGGCTACACCTTC; cdr3_aa: CASSSDQGLPGYTF; clone_size: NA; j_call: TRBJ1-2; d_call: NA; v_call: TRBV19
cdr3_nt: TGTGCCAGCAGCTTAGAGGGGCTTGGAAACATTCAGTACTTC; cdr3_aa: CASSLEGLGNIQYF; clone_size: NA; j_call: TRBJ2-4; d_call: NA; v_call: TRBV7-2
cdr3_nt: TGCAGCGTTGCCCCCGACAGAGCTAGCACAGATACGCAGTATTTT; cdr3_aa: CSVAPDRASTDTQYF; clone_size: few; j_call: TRBJ2-3; d_call: NA; v_call: TRBV29-1
cdr3_nt: TGCGCCAGCAGCTTAGGTCCCGAGTCTGGACAGGGTTTCGAGCAGTACTTC; cdr3_aa: CASSLGPESGQGFEQYF; clone_size: NA; j_call: TRBJ2-7; d_call: TRBD1; v_call: TRBV5-1
cdr3_nt: TGTGCCAGCAGCCGGGGGACAGGGTCCTACGAGCAGTACTTC; cdr3_aa: CASSRGTGSYEQYF; clone_size: NA; j_call: TRBJ2-7; d_call: TRBD1; v_call: TRBV5-4
cdr3_nt: TGTGCCAGCTCACCACAGATGATCAGGCATAGCAATCAGCCCCAGCATTTT; cdr3_aa: CASSPQMIRHSNQPQHF; clone_size: few; j_call: TRBJ1-5; d_call: NA; v_call: TRBV18
cdr3_nt: TGTGCCAGTAGTAACCGGGGGGGGGACATTCAGTACTTC; cdr3_aa: CASSNRGGDIQYF; clone_size: NA; j_call: TRBJ2-4; d_call: TRBD2; v_call: TRBV19
cdr3_nt: TGTGCCAGCATCAACGGGCTAGCTCCTGATACGCAGTATTTT; cdr3_aa: CASINGLAPDTQYF; clone_size: NA; j_call: TRBJ2-3; d_call: NA; v_call: TRBV11-2
cdr3_nt: TGTGCCAGCAGCTTGGGGGCCGGGAGGACTGAAGCTTTCTTT; cdr3_aa: CASSLGAGRTEAFF; clone_size: NA; j_call: TRBJ1-1; d_call: NA; v_call: TRBV5-6
cdr3_nt: TGCAGCGTTAGTGGCGCGGGCACAGATACGCAGTATTTT; cdr3_aa: CSVSGAGTDTQYF; clone_size: NA; j_call: TRBJ2-3; d_call: NA; v_call: TRBV29-1
cdr3_nt: TGTGCCATCAGTGAGTCGGGACAGGCGAGCGCCTACACCTTC; cdr3_aa: CAISESGQASAYTF; clone_size: NA; j_call: TRBJ1-2; d_call: TRBD1; v_call: TRBV10-3
cdr3_nt: TGTGCCAGCAGCGTAGAAGGGGGCTTTGGCAAAAACATTCAGTACTTC; cdr3_aa: CASSVEGGFGKNIQYF; clone_size: NA; j_call: TRBJ2-4; d_call: TRBD1; v_call: TRBV9
cdr3_nt: TGTGCCAGCTCACCAGGGACAGTTGGCTACGAGCAGTACTTC; cdr3_aa: CASSPGTVGYEQYF; clone_size: NA; j_call: TRBJ2-7; d_call: TRBD1; v_call: TRBV18
cdr3_nt: TGTGCCAGCAGCTCAGACAGGGCAGATACGCAGTATTTT; cdr3_aa: CASSSDRADTQYF; clone_size: NA; j_call: TRBJ2-3; d_call: TRBD1; v_call: TRBV7-2
cdr3_nt: TGTGCCTGGAGATTGTGGCTAGCGGCCAGCTCCTACAATGAGCAGTTCTTC; cdr3_aa: CAWRLWLAASSYNEQFF; clone_size: NA; j_call: TRBJ2-1; d_call: TRBD2; v_call: TRBV30
cdr3_nt: TGTGCCACCAGCGTGATCCGGGGGACGCATCCCTACGAGCAGTACTTC; cdr3_aa: CATSVIRGTHPYEQYF; clone_size: NA; j_call: TRBJ2-7; d_call: NA; v_call: TRBV15
cdr3_nt: TGTGCCAGCAGTGGGAGACAGGAGGAGACCCAGTACTTC; cdr3_aa: CASSGRQEETQYF; clone_size: NA; j_call: TRBJ2-5; d_call: NA; v_call: TRBV7-7